The clone carrying this T cell receptor (beta chain) counts as medium-sized. Its target is not known. This record belongs to a study of T cell repertoires in ileal Crohn's disease. The overall study: Median disease duration was about eight years; 35% to 45% smoked at surgery. About half received postoperative treatment, about ten with thiopurines and approximately 19 anti-TNF. Whole-study findings and limits: Compared with non-smokers, active smokers at surgery showed more clonal expansions. Endoscopic recurrence occurred in every patient whose clonality exceeded 26.8%.

Germline lookup yields CDR1 SGDLS and CDR2 YYNGEE. The trim removed 4 bases at V and 3 bases at J, leaving 26 bases unmatched. This CDR3 contains 21 residues. The data were produced by immunoSEQ multiplex PCR, yet TCRdb's version contains in-frame clones alone and is incomplete. The table records approximately 13,000 clones, around 78% of them present only once. The V call is TRBV9, the J call TRBJ1-1; 8 bases align to TRBD1. The TCR was taken from an adult with Crohn's disease. The sample consisted of ileal tissue. As DNA, the CDR3 is TGTGCCAGCAGCCCCCCGGGTCTCTTTACAGGGGGAGATACTGGATACACTGAAGCTTTCTTT. Amino acid sequence: CASSPPGLFTGGDTGYTEAFF.